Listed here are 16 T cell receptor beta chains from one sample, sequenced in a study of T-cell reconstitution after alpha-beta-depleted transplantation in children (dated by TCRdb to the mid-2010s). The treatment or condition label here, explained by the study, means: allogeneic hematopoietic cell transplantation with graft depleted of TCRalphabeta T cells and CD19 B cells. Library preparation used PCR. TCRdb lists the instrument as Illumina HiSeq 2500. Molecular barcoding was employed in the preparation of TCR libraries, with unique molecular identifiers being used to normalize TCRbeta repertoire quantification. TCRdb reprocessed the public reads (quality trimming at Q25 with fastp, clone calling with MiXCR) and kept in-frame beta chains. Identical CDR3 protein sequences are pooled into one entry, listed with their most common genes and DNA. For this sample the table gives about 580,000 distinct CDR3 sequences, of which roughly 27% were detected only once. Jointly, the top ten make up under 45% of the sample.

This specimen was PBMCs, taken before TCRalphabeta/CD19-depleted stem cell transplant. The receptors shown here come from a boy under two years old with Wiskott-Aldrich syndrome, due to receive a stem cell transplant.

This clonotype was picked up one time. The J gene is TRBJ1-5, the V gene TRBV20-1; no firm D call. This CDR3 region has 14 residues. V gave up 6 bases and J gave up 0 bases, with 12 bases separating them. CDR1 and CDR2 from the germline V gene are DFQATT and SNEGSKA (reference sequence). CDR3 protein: CSAMGPDSNQPQHF. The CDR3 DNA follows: TGCAGTGCCATGGGCCCAGATAGCAATCAGCCCCAGCATTTT.

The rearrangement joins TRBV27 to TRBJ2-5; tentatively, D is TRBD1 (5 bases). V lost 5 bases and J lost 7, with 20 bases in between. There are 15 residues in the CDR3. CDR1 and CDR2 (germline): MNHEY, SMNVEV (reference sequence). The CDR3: CASSATASVGGTQYF. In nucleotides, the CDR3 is TGTGCCAGCAGTGCGACAGCATCCGTAGGTGGGACCCAGTACTTC.

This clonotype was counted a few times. For the CDR3, the DNA is TGCGCCAGCAGCCCCCAGCTACAGGATGGCTACACCTTC. Translating it yields CASSPQLQDGYTF. The chain combines TRBV5-1 with TRBJ1-2, with D possibly being TRBD1 (5 bases). This CDR3 has 13 amino acids. Trimming stripped 4 bases from V and 6 bases from J, with 13 bases between. Germline V gives CDR1 SGHRS, CDR2 YFSETQ.

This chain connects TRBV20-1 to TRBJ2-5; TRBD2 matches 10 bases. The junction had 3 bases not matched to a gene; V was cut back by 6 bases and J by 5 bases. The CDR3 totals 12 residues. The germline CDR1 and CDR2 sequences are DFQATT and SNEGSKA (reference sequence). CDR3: CSAPGLAETQYF. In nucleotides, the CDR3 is TGCAGTGCCCCGGGACTAGCGGAGACCCAGTACTTC.

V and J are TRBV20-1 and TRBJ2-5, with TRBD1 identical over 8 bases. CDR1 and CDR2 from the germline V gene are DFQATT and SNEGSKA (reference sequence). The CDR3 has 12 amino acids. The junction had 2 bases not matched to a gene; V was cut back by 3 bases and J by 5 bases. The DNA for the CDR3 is TGCAGTGCTAGGGACAGGGTGGAGACCCAGTACTTC. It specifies CSARDRVETQYF.

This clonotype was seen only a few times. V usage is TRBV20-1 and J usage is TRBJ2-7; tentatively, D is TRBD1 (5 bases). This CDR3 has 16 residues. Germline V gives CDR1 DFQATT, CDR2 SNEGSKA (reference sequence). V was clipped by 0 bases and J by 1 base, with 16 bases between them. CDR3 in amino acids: CSARDPVGVLSYEQYF. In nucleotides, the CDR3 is TGCAGTGCTAGAGATCCCGTAGGGGTTTTATCCTACGAGCAGTACTTC.

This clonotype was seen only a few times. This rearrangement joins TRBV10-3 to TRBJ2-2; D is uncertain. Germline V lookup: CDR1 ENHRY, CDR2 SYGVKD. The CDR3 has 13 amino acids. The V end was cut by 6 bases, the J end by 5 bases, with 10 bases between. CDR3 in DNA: TGTGCCATCAGCCCGGACCAGACCGGGGAGCTGTTTTTT. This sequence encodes CAISPDQTGELFF.

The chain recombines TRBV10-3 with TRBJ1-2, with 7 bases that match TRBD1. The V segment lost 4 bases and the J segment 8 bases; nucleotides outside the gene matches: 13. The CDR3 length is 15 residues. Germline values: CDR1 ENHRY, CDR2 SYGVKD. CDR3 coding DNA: TGTGCCATCAGTGGGGGGGCACAGGGGTATGAAGGCTACACCTTC. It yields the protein CAISGGAQGYEGYTF.

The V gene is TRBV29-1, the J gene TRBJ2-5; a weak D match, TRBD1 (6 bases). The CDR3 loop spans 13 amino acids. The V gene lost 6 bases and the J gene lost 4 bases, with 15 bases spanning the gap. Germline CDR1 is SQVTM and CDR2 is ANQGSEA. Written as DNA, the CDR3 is TGCAGCGTCGGGGACACCGGACGAGAGACCCAGTACTTC. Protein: CSVGDTGRETQYF.

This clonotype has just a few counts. Written as DNA, the CDR3 is TGTGCCACTAGTCCTCAGGGGGCCGCCTACGAGCAGTACTTC. Encoded protein: CATSPQGAAYEQYF. The chain joins TRBV28 to TRBJ2-7; TRBD1 agrees at 8 bases. Germline CDR1 reads MDHEN; CDR2 reads SYDVKM. Trimming removed 10 bases from V and 2 bases from J; junction bases left unmatched: 10. The CDR3 loop spans 14 amino acids.

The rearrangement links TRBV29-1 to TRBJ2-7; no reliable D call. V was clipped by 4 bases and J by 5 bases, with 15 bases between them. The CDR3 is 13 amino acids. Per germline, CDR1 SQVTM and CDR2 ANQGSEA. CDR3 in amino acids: CSVGTFYSNEQYF. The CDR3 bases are TGCAGCGTTGGGACCTTCTATAGCAACGAGCAGTACTTC.

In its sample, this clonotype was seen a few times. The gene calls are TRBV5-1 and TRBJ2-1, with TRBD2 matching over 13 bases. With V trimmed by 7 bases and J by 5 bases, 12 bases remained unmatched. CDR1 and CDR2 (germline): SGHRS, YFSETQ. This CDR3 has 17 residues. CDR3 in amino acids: CASAVGLAGDQNNEQFF. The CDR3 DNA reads TGCGCCAGCGCCGTCGGACTAGCGGGAGATCAGAACAATGAGCAGTTCTTC.

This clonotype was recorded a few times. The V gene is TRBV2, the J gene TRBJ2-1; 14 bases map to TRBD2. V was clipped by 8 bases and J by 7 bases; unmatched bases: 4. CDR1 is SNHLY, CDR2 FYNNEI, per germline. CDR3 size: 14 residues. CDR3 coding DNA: TGTGCCAGCGGGACTAGCGGGAGTGATAATGAGCAGTTCTTC. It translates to CASGTSGSDNEQFF.

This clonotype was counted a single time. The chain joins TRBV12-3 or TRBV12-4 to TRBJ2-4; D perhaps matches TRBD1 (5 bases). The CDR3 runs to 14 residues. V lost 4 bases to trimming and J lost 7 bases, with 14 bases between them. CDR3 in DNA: TGTGCCAGCAGTTGGGTGGGGCCTAGGAACATTCAGTACTTC. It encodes CASSWVGPRNIQYF.

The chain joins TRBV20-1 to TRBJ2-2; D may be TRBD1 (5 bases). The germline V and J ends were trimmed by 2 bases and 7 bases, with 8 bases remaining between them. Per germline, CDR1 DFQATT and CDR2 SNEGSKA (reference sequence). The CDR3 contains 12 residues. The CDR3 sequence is CSARQGDGELFF. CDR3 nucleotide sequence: TGCAGTGCTAGACAGGGTGACGGGGAGCTGTTTTTT.

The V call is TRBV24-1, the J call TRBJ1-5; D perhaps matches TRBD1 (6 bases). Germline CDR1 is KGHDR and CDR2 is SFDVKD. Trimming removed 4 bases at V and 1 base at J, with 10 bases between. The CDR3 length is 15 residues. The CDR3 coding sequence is TGTGCCACCAGTGACTGGACAGTGAGCAATCAGCCCCAGCATTTT. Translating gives CATSDWTVSNQPQHF.